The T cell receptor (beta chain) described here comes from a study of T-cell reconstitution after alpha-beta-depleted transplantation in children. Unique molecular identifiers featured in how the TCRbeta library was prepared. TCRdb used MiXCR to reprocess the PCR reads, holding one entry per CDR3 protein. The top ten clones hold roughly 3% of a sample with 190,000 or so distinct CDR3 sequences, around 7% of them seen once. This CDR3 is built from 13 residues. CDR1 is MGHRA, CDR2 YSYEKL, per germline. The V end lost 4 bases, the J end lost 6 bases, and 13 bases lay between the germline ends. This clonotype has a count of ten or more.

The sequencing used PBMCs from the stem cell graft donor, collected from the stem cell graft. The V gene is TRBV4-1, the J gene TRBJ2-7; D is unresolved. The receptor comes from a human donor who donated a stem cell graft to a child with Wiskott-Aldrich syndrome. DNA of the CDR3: TGCGCCAGCAGCCCCACCCTCACCGGCGAGCAGTACTTC. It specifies CASSPTLTGEQYF.